The next 15 T cell receptor beta chains were all read from a single sample in a study of T cell responses to AZD1222 COVID-19 vaccine. Assay used: immunoSEQ multiplex PCR; TCRdb lists only in-frame clones, some missing. There are 100,000 to 150,000 clones in the sample; roughly 93% occur only once, and approximately 7% lies in the top ten. The sequencing here drew on peripheral blood, taken on day 0 of AZD1222 vaccination. Receptor source: an adult in good health.

This chain connects TRBV5-6 to TRBJ2-7; 15 bases line up with TRBD2. Germline assignment: CDR1 SGHDT and CDR2 YYEEEE. This CDR3 contains 14 residues. The trim removed 2 bases at V and 9 bases at J, leaving 3 bases unmatched. CDR3 coding DNA: TGTGCCAGCAGCTTCGGACTAGCGGGAGGGCGGCAGTACTTC. Amino acids: CASSFGLAGGRQYF. Looking up the rest from reference TRBV5-6 and TRBJ2-7 gives the full variable domain: DAGVTQSPTHLIKTRGQQVTLRCSPKSGHDTVSWYQQALGQGPQFIFQYYEEEERQRGNFPDRFSGHQFPNYSSELNVNALLLGDSALYLCASSFGLAGGRQYFGPGTRLTVT.

V gene TRBV6-5 combines with J gene TRBJ1-6, with D hard to call. This CDR3 spans 15 amino acids. V was pared by 4 bases and J by 0 bases, with 7 bases between. Germline lookup yields CDR1 MNHEY and CDR2 SVGAGI. The CDR3 spells CASSFGISYNSPLHF. The CDR3 DNA is TGTGCCAGCAGTTTCGGAATCTCCTATAATTCACCCCTCCACTTT.

The rearrangement joins TRBV7-6 to TRBJ2-7; D gene ambiguous. This CDR3 spans 12 amino acids. V lost 5 bases and J 1 base, leaving 6 bases between the germline ends. Germline V CDR1 and CDR2: SGHVS, FNYEAQ. This CDR3 reads CASSPSSYEQYF. In nucleotides, the CDR3 is TGTGCCAGCAGCCCCAGTTCCTACGAGCAGTACTTC.

The table lists this clone with a count of one. The chain recombines TRBV28 with TRBJ1-2; D may be TRBD1 (6 bases). The CDR3 spans 12 residues. Germline V gene sequence: CDR1 MDHEN, CDR2 SYDVKM. V gave up 5 bases and J gave up 8 bases, with 12 bases separating them. CDR3 sequence (DNA): TGTGCCAGCAGTCCCCACAGGGACGGCTACACCTTC. As protein: CASSPHRDGYTF.

The CDR3, as DNA: TGTGCCAGGTCAGGGCACAGTCACACAGATACGCAGTATTTT. Its translation is CARSGHSHTDTQYF. The chain combines TRBV18 with TRBJ2-3; a possible D gene is TRBD1 (5 bases). Looked up from germline, CDR1 is KGHSH and CDR2 is LQKENI. This CDR3 region has 14 residues. Trimming took 9 bases from V and 2 from J, leaving 15 bases between them.

V gene TRBV7-9 combines with J gene TRBJ1-3, with D perhaps TRBD1 (6 bases). This CDR3 region has 12 residues. Looked up from germline, CDR1 is SEHNR and CDR2 is FQNEAQ (reference sequence). Trimming took 1 base from V and 10 from J, leaving 8 bases between them. The CDR3 protein is CASSLGQGTIYF. As DNA, the CDR3 is TGTGCCAGCAGCTTAGGCCAGGGGACCATATATTTT.

The V and J genes are TRBV5-4 and TRBJ2-7, with TRBD2 matching 7 bases. V dropped 0 bases and J dropped 7; count of bases not matched to a gene: 19. Looked up from germline, CDR1 is SGHNT and CDR2 is YYREEE (reference sequence). The CDR3 has 18 amino acids. The CDR3 is CASSLAARLAAPPGEQYF. The CDR3 DNA reads TGTGCCAGCAGCTTGGCGGCCCGTCTAGCGGCTCCGCCGGGGGAGCAGTACTTC.

This clone was detected only once. The V gene is TRBV19, the J gene TRBJ2-7; D tentatively fits TRBD1 or TRBD2 (5 bases each). From germline, CDR1 is LNHDA and CDR2 SQIVND (reference sequence). This CDR3 spans 17 amino acids. Trimming took off 3 bases at V and 0 bases at J, with 18 bases between the two ends. The CDR3 region has the DNA TGTGCCAGTAGTATGTCCGTTTGGGCAGGGAGCTCCTACGAGCAGTACTTC. Amino acids: CASSMSVWAGSSYEQYF.

This clone was seen once. The chain combines TRBV27 with TRBJ1-1, with D possibly matching TRBD1 (6 bases). CDR1 and CDR2 (germline): MNHEY, SMNVEV (reference sequence). V was pared by 6 bases and J by 1 base, with 12 bases between. There are 14 residues in the CDR3. The CDR3 sequence: CASRGAWGNTEAFF. In DNA form, the CDR3 reads TGTGCCAGCAGGGGGGCGTGGGGGAACACTGAAGCTTTCTTT.

The rearrangement joins TRBV28 to TRBJ2-5; TRBD2 matches 9 bases. V shed 9 bases and J 5 bases; nucleotides not matched to a gene: 13. This CDR3 is 15 amino acids long. Germline loops: CDR1 MDHEN, CDR2 SYDVKM. CDR3 residues: CASSPGLAPQETQYF. DNA of the CDR3: TGTGCCAGTAGTCCGGGACTAGCACCCCAGGAGACCCAGTACTTC.

In nucleotides, the CDR3 is TGTGCCAGCAGACTAGCCACAGATACGCAGTATTTT. It is translated as CASRLATDTQYF. The rearrangement links TRBV28 to TRBJ2-3, with TRBD2 as a possible D gene (6 bases). This CDR3 has 12 residues. CDR1 and CDR2 from the germline V gene are MDHEN and SYDVKM. V lost 6 bases to trimming and J lost 2 bases, with 6 bases between them.

The chain links TRBV5-1 to TRBJ2-1; the D is unclear. The CDR3 totals 13 residues. Germline V gene lookup returns CDR1 SGHRS and CDR2 YFSETQ. Trimming took off 1 base at V and 4 bases at J, with 6 bases between the two ends. This CDR3 reads CASSLLGYNEQFF. CDR3 sequence (DNA): TGCGCCAGCAGCTTGTTGGGGTACAATGAGCAGTTCTTC.

A note on this clone: Within the sample, other DNA sequences also encode this same CDR3. V and J are TRBV18 and TRBJ1-1; D is ambiguous. Germline CDR1 reads KGHSH; CDR2 reads LQKENI. CDR3 length: 12 amino acids. Deletions cut 3 bases from V and 1 base from J, with 3 bases between. The CDR3 DNA follows: TGTGCCAGCTCACCGGGGAACACTGAAGCTTTCTTT. Translating gives CASSPGNTEAFF.

The chain has TRBV7-9 and TRBJ2-7; 7 positions match TRBD1. Germline V CDR1 and CDR2: SEHNR, FQNEAQ (reference sequence). This CDR3 spans 14 amino acids. V lost 4 bases, J lost 3 bases, and 6 bases stayed unmatched. CDR3 sequence (DNA): TGTGCCAGCAGCTACCCGGACAGGAGCTACGAGCAGTACTTC. Translated, it gives CASSYPDRSYEQYF.

This clone appeared once. The V call is TRBV12-5, the J call TRBJ1-1; perhaps TRBD1 as D (6 bases). The CDR3 has 14 residues. V lost 7 bases and J lost 1, with 13 bases in between. Germline V gene lookup returns CDR1 LGHNT and CDR2 FRNRAP. CDR3 protein: CASDITGRNTEAFF. CDR3 coding DNA: TGTGCTAGTGATATAACAGGGAGGAACACTGAAGCTTTCTTT. Combining the CDR3 with reference TRBV12-5 and TRBJ1-1 gives the whole variable domain DARVTQTPRHKVTEMGQEVTMRCQPILGHNTVFWYRQTMMQGLELLAYFRNRAPLDDSGMPKDRFSAEMPDATLATLKIQPSEPRDSAVYFCASDITGRNTEAFFGQGTRLTVV.